The 2 T cell receptor beta chains presented below share a single source sample, sequenced in a study of T cells in women clearing cervical HPV infection. Assay: immunoSEQ multiplex PCR; the TCRdb copy retains only in-frame clones and omits some. This listing includes about 14,000 clones. The material sequenced was blood buffy coat. The receptor set was obtained from a woman aged 18 to 75 with a cervical HPV16 infection that either progressed to CIN3+ or cleared (not recorded which).

As concerns this clone: The read comes to an end 3 residues before the CDR3 does, leaving the germline J gene to fill in the end. The chain has TRBV5-8 and TRBJ1-2; D not certain. Germline V gene data show CDR1 as SGHTS and CDR2 as YDEGEE. V gave up 0 bases and J gave up 7 bases, with 13 bases separating them. The CDR3 is 14 amino acids. CDR3 DNA, as far as it was read: TGTGCCAGCAGCTTGGGGACGGGGATTGGTGGC. Protein sequence: CASSLGTGIGG. The full CDR3 protein is CASSLGTGIGGYTF. The whole variable domain, remainder taken from reference TRBV5-8 and TRBJ1-2, is EAGVTQSPTHLIKTRGQQATLRCSPISGHTSVYWYQQALGLGLQFLLWYDEGEERNRGNFPPRFSGRQFPNYSSELNVNALELEDSALYLCASSLGTGIGGYTFGSGTRLTVV.

Comment on this clone: The read halts 3 residues ahead of the CDR3 end, with the missing end drawn from the germline J gene. The chain links TRBV5-5 to TRBJ2-3; 7 nucleotides line up with TRBD2. This CDR3 has 12 residues. The germline V gene has CDR1 SGHKS and CDR2 YYEKEE (reference sequence). The CDR3 bases that were read are TGTGCCAGCAGCCGGGCGGGGGAGACG. Protein: CASSRAGET. The whole CDR3 region reads CASSRAGETQYF.